These 10 T cell receptor beta chains share one sample of origin, sequenced in a study of T cell clonality in common variable immunodeficiency. Profiling relied on immunoSEQ multiplex PCR, and the TCRdb table lists in-frame clones only, not all of them. Singletons are absent from the sample, which has tens of thousands of clones. Sequencing was performed on peripheral blood mononuclear cells. These receptors were obtained from a person aged 18-70 years in good health.

This clone was seen repeatedly, ten times or more. The read stops 3 residues short of the end of the CDR3; the missing end is completed from the germline J gene. This sequence joins TRBV20-1 and TRBJ2-7; TRBD2 matches at 11 bases. The J segment lost 4 bases and the V segment lost 4 bases, leaving 15 bases of the junction unmatched. This CDR3 region has 17 residues. Germline lookup yields CDR1 DFQATT and CDR2 SNEGSKA (reference sequence). The covered CDR3 bases are TGCAGTGCTAAGGAGCTAGCGGGAGGCCCGGGGGGATACGAG. Translating it yields CSAKELAGGPGGYE. In full, the CDR3 reads CSAKELAGGPGGYEQYF.

Turning to this clone: From the germline J gene comes the end of the CDR3, since the read stops 3 residues before it. This sequence joins TRBV19 and TRBJ2-5; the match to TRBD2 covers 14 bases. The CDR3 is made up of 15 amino acids. V trimming: 5 bases; J trimming: 4 bases; junction bases outside the gene matches: 3. Germline V gene sequence: CDR1 LNHDA, CDR2 SQIVND (reference sequence). The CDR3 sequence is CASSSGLAGVETQYF. Partial CDR3 DNA: TGTGCCAGTAGTTCGGGACTAGCGGGAGTAGAGACC.

This clone was seen many times. The read comes to an end 3 residues before the CDR3 does, leaving the germline J gene to fill in the end. The chain uses TRBV11-2 and TRBJ2-3, with a tentative D call TRBD2 (5 bases). The V end was cut by 5 bases, the J end by 8 bases, with 17 bases between. This CDR3 contains 14 residues. Germline CDR1 SGHAT, CDR2 FQNNGV. The CDR3 sequence is CASSRVNTSPTQYF. Partial CDR3 DNA: TGTGCCAGCAGCCGAGTAAATACTAGTCCTACG.

Worth noting for this clone: Read sequence stops 3 residues before the CDR3 end, and the germline J gene provides the missing end. The gene calls are TRBV20-1 and TRBJ2-1; TRBD2 matches at 11 bases. Germline V gives CDR1 DFQATT, CDR2 SNEGSKA (reference sequence). V lost 6 bases and J lost 2; bases outside the gene matches: 6. The CDR3 runs to 15 residues. CDR3 protein: CSATTSGTPYNEQFF. Partial CDR3 DNA: TGCAGTGCCACGACTAGCGGGACTCCCTACAATGAG.

At least ten counts were recorded for this clone. Sequencing ends 3 residues short of the CDR3 end; the germline J gene provides the rest. This chain links TRBV10-3 with TRBJ2-2, with 9 positions matching TRBD2. The V gene's germline CDR1 is ENHRY and CDR2 SYGVKD. CDR3 length equals 15 residues. The trim removed 4 bases at V and 7 bases at J, leaving 7 bases unmatched. Partial CDR3 DNA: TGTGCCATCAGTGCCGGACTAGCGAACGGCGGGGAG. It encodes CAISAGLANGGE. The CDR3 reads in full as CAISAGLANGGELFF.

In its sample, this clone was seen many times. The sequence runs out 3 residues before the end of the CDR3; the remainder is reconstructed from the germline J gene. The rearrangement uses TRBV7-3 and TRBJ2-3; 9 bases align to TRBD2. The germline V gene encodes CDR1 SGHTA and CDR2 FQGTGA. V trimming: 6 bases; J trimming: 0 bases; junction bases outside the gene matches: 7. There are 16 residues in the CDR3. The covered CDR3 bases are TGTGCCAGCAGTCGACTAGCGGATTCTAGCACAGATACG. Translated, it gives CASSRLADSSTDT. In full, the CDR3 is CASSRLADSSTDTQYF.

This clone appeared many times. Read sequence stops 3 residues before the CDR3 end, and the germline J gene provides the missing end. The V and J genes are TRBV29-1 and TRBJ1-2; unclear D gene. Germline V lookup: CDR1 SQVTM, CDR2 ANQGSEA. The ends were cut back, 3 bases at V and 5 bases at J, with 13 bases in the middle. This CDR3 is 13 amino acids long. The CDR3 sequence is CSVDVRQVYGYTF. The CDR3 bases that were read are TGCAGCGTTGATGTAAGGCAGGTATATGGC.

This clone showed up many times. The CDR3 goes on 3 residues after the read ends, and that part is filled in from the germline J gene. The J gene is TRBJ2-1, the V gene TRBV24-1, with TRBD2 matching 8 bases. CDR1 and CDR2 from the germline V gene are KGHDR and SFDVKD. The length of the CDR3 is 15 residues. J was trimmed by 7 bases and V by 5 bases; bases with no gene match: 9. CDR3 DNA (partial): TGTGCCACCAGTGGGGCGGGGGGCGTCGTAAATGAG. Its translation is CATSGAGGVVNE. The entire CDR3 sequence reads CATSGAGGVVNEQFF.

The table lists this clone with many counts. The CDR3 goes on 3 residues after the read ends, and that part is filled in from the germline J gene. This chain links TRBV2 with TRBJ2-1, with TRBD2 matching over 8 bases. V lost 4 bases, J lost 4 bases, and 6 bases stayed unmatched. CDR1 SNHLY and CDR2 FYNNEI come from the germline V gene. The CDR3 is 15 amino acids. CDR3 residues: CASSVLTSAYNEQFF. CDR3 DNA (partial): TGTGCCAGCAGTGTACTGACTAGCGCGTACAATGAG. The whole variable domain, remainder taken from reference TRBV2 and TRBJ2-1, is EPEVTQTPSHQVTQMGQEVILRCVPISNHLYFYWYRQILGQKVEFLVSFYNNEISEKSEIFDDQFSVERPDGSNFTLKIRSTKLEDSAMYFCASSVLTSAYNEQFFGPGTRLTVL.

This clone has at least ten counts. The CDR3 goes on 3 residues after the read ends, and that part is filled in from the germline J gene. The V call is TRBV28, the J call TRBJ2-1, with D perhaps matching TRBD2 (5 bases). Between the trimmed V and J ends, which lost 5 bases and 4 bases, there was a span of 18 bases. CDR1 is MDHEN and CDR2 is SYDVKM in the germline V gene. The CDR3 is 16 residues long. The CDR3 sequence is CASSPGGHETYNEQFF. The CDR3 bases that were read are TGTGCCAGCAGTCCCGGAGGCCATGAGACTTACAATGAG.